This TCR beta chain is drawn from a study of CXCR3-negative and CXCR3-positive naive CD8 T cells. Libraries of TRB cDNA were made by 5' RACE and carried UMIs. TCRdb re-called the 5' RACE reads; every CDR3 protein appears as one record, without DNA. The repertoire table contains 150,000 or so distinct CDR3 sequences. Whole-study findings and limits: Naive cells that were CXCR3-positive had more hydrophobic TRB CDR3s (compared with CXCR3-negative naive cells).

As for this clonotype: Its antigen is unidentified.

CDR3 length equals 13 residues. Germline values: CDR1 SGHVS, CDR2 FQNEAQ. The sequenced sample was naive CXCR3+ CD8+ T cells from blood. Stated subset: CD45RO-CCR7+CD27+CD95- naive CD8+ T cells expressing CXCR3 (TNR3+). The chain uses TRBV7-8 and TRBJ2-7; the TCRdb D gene call, TRBD1, has no DNA to confirm it. The clonotype was recovered from a human donor in good health. Some clones in this sample may be carry-over from other donors' samples. CDR3 sequence reads: CASSAQDYYEQYF.